These 26 T cell receptor beta chains originate from one sample sequenced in a study of lymphopenia after photon versus proton radiotherapy. Repertoires were generated with immunoSEQ multiplex PCR, while TCRdb's copy carries only in-frame clones and drops some. The repertoire consists of over 55,000 clones, with over 70% occurring once and the leading ten covering more than 10%. The sample in question was peripheral blood, obtained from a patient treated with proton-based radiotherapy. Receptors were obtained from an elderly man with esophageal cancer.

This clone was seen a few times. The CDR3 sequence is CASSLDRATGELFF. The DNA of the CDR3 is TGTGCCAGCAGCTTAGACAGGGCCACCGGGGAGCTGTTTTTT. V is TRBV7-3 and J is TRBJ2-2; TRBD1 matches 7 bases. V trimming: 2 bases; J trimming: 4 bases; junction bases outside the gene matches: 1. The CDR3 has 14 residues. Germline CDR1 SGHTA, CDR2 FQGTGA.

This clone is a singleton in its sample. V is TRBV4-3 and J is TRBJ1-2, with 8 bases lining up with TRBD1. The length of the CDR3 is 16 residues. Germline lookup yields CDR1 LGHNA and CDR2 YSLEER. The V gene end was trimmed by 3 bases and the J gene end by 8 bases; junction bases not matched to a gene: 14. CDR3 sequence (DNA): TGCGCCAGCAGCCAGTCTTGGGCTGGCAGGGGGCTCGGCTACACCTTC. Translation gives CASSQSWAGRGLGYTF.

This chain joins TRBV4-3 and TRBJ1-1; a possible D gene is TRBD1 (5 bases). The V end lost 0 bases, the J end lost 1 base, and 21 bases lay between the germline ends. The CDR3 extends over 19 amino acids. Per germline, CDR1 LGHNA and CDR2 YSLEER. CDR3: CASSQEWGVIIGGNTEAFF. In nucleotides, the CDR3 is TGCGCCAGCAGCCAAGAATGGGGCGTGATTATCGGGGGGAACACTGAAGCTTTCTTT.

This chain links TRBV2 with TRBJ2-7; possible D gene TRBD2, 5 bases. The germline V and J ends were trimmed by 7 bases and 7 bases, with 14 bases remaining between them. This CDR3 has 12 residues. CDR1 and CDR2 (germline): SNHLY, FYNNEI. CDR3 protein: CASTGVTREQYF. CDR3 DNA: TGTGCCAGCACCGGGGTGACGCGGGAGCAGTACTTC.

The chain combines TRBV7-6 with TRBJ1-1; a weak D match, TRBD1 (6 bases). V was cut by 2 bases and J by 2 bases, with 12 bases left in between. This CDR3 is 15 amino acids long. Germline assignment: CDR1 SGHVS and CDR2 FNYEAQ. CDR3 sequence (DNA): TGTGCCAGCAGCTTATACGGGGGCGAAAACACTGAAGCTTTCTTT. Protein sequence: CASSLYGGENTEAFF.

The chain has TRBV19 and TRBJ1-1; TRBD1 aligns across 7 bases. V was clipped by 4 bases and J by 0 bases; unmatched bases: 8. CDR3 size: 16 residues. Germline loops: CDR1 LNHDA, CDR2 SQIVND (reference sequence). The CDR3 protein is CASSTIWDSLNTEAFF. Written as DNA, the CDR3 is TGTGCCAGTAGTACCATCTGGGACAGCTTGAACACTGAAGCTTTCTTT.

This clone showed up just once. This rearrangement joins TRBV27 to TRBJ2-1; TRBD2 matches 7 bases. Looked up from germline, CDR1 is MNHEY and CDR2 is SMNVEV (reference sequence). The CDR3 is 15 amino acids. Germline trimming cut 5 bases from V and 4 bases from J; bases unmatched to any gene: 8. The CDR3 here is CASSPSGKRYNEQFF. The CDR3 DNA reads TGTGCCAGCAGTCCTAGCGGAAAGAGGTACAATGAGCAGTTCTTC.

A single count supports this clone. This chain connects TRBV6-6 to TRBJ2-3; no reliable D call. V was shortened by 8 bases and J by 2 bases, with 5 bases between the two germline ends. This CDR3 has 11 amino acids. Germline CDR1 MNHNY, CDR2 SVGAGI (reference sequence). The CDR3 reads CASGSTDTQYF. CDR3 in DNA: TGTGCCAGCGGATCCACAGATACGCAGTATTTT.

This clone was observed once. This rearrangement joins TRBV15 to TRBJ2-7; D unclear. This CDR3 has 15 residues. The germline V gene encodes CDR1 LNHNV and CDR2 YYDKDF (reference sequence). Trimming took 0 bases from V and 3 from J, leaving 12 bases between them. For the CDR3, the DNA is TGTGCCACCAGCAGAGACTCCCGCGCGAACTACGAGCAGTACTTC. Residues: CATSRDSRANYEQYF.

The count of this clone is one. The rearrangement links TRBV4-2 to TRBJ1-2; D ambiguous. V lost 4 bases, J lost 6 bases, and 15 bases lay in between. The V gene's germline CDR1 is LGHNA and CDR2 YNFKEQ. The CDR3 spans 14 residues. In DNA form, the CDR3 reads TGTGCCAGCAGCCCCGGGAGTGAAGGGCATGGCTACACCTTC. Protein sequence: CASSPGSEGHGYTF.

The CDR3 bases are TGTGCCATCAGTGTTGCGGGAGGGATACAAGAGACCCAGTACTTC. Translated, it gives CAISVAGGIQETQYF. The chain is built from TRBV10-3 and TRBJ2-5; 9 bases align to TRBD2. CDR1 is ENHRY, CDR2 SYGVKD, per germline. J was trimmed by 2 bases and V by 4 bases; bases with no gene match: 5. This CDR3 spans 15 amino acids.

V usage is TRBV5-4 and J usage is TRBJ2-2; 11 bases fit TRBD2. CDR1 is SGHNT, CDR2 YYREEE, per germline (reference sequence). After removal of 4 bases from V and 4 bases from J, the junction contained 3 bases not matched to a gene. The CDR3 runs 15 residues. For the CDR3, the DNA is TGTGCCAGCAGCCTAGGACTAGCGGGCACCGGGGAGCTGTTTTTT. This sequence encodes CASSLGLAGTGELFF.

The gene calls are TRBV6-4 and TRBJ2-5; D possibly corresponds to TRBD2 (7 bases). Trimming took 6 bases from V and 2 from J, leaving 16 bases between them. The CDR3 has 15 amino acids. CDR1 MRHNA and CDR2 SNTAGT come from the germline V gene. CDR3 coding DNA: TGTGCCAGCAGCGCCTTGAGGGGGGGACAAGAGACCCAGTACTTC. This encodes CASSALRGGQETQYF.

The chain is built from TRBV2 and TRBJ1-6; D is undetermined. Trimming took off 2 bases at V and 8 bases at J, with 7 bases between the two ends. The CDR3 sequence is 13 residues long. Germline V gives CDR1 SNHLY, CDR2 FYNNEI. Written as DNA, the CDR3 is TGTGCCAGCAGTGAAAGGAGGGATTCACCCCTCCACTTT. Protein: CASSERRDSPLHF.

The rearrangement joins TRBV5-1 to TRBJ2-7; 7 bases align to TRBD1. V lost 1 base and J lost 3; bases outside the gene matches: 7. The CDR3 is 15 residues long. Germline V gene sequence: CDR1 SGHRS, CDR2 YFSETQ. This CDR3 reads CASSLITGEIYEQYF. The CDR3 DNA reads as TGCGCCAGCAGCTTGATTACAGGGGAAATCTACGAGCAGTACTTC.

The rearrangement joins TRBV5-8 to TRBJ1-6; 9 nucleotides match TRBD1. Trimming took 4 bases from V and 9 from J; bases not matched to a gene: 5. This CDR3 contains 14 residues. Germline V CDR1 and CDR2: SGHTS, YDEGEE. CDR3 sequence reads: CASSPGQGGSPLHF. The CDR3 region has the DNA TGTGCCAGCAGCCCGGGACAGGGCGGTTCACCCCTCCACTTT.

The CDR3 nucleotides read TGTGCCTGGAGTGCGGAGGAAGGGCCACGGTGCTACACCTTC. As protein: CAWSAEEGPRCYTF. The rearrangement uses TRBV30 and TRBJ1-2; unclear D gene. Germline CDR1 reads GTSNPN; CDR2 reads SVGIG (reference sequence). The CDR3 runs to 14 residues. Deletions cut 1 base from V and 9 bases from J, with 18 bases between.

The chain combines TRBV2 with TRBJ2-5; 13 nucleotides match TRBD2. The germline gives CDR1 SNHLY, CDR2 FYNNEI. There are 15 residues in the CDR3. V trimming: 7 bases; J trimming: 4 bases; junction bases outside the gene matches: 6. For the CDR3, the DNA is TGTGCCAGCACCCCCGGGACTAGCGGGATAGAGACCCAGTACTTC. Protein sequence: CASTPGTSGIETQYF.

The chain is built from TRBV11-3 and TRBJ2-7, with 8 positions matching TRBD1. The CDR3 totals 13 residues. V trimming: 2 bases; J trimming: 5 bases; junction bases outside the gene matches: 2. Per germline, CDR1 SGHNT and CDR2 YENEEA. CDR3 sequence (DNA): TGTGCCAGCAGCTTACAGGGGGCGGACGAGCAGTACTTC. The encoded protein is CASSLQGADEQYF.

This clone was counted a single time. The J gene is TRBJ1-4, the V gene TRBV19, with D maybe TRBD1 (6 bases). Germline V CDR1 and CDR2: LNHDA, SQIVND (reference sequence). The CDR3 runs 18 residues. V lost 6 bases to trimming and J lost 0 bases, with 20 bases between them. The CDR3: CASRFQSGTQSTNEKLFF. For the CDR3, the DNA is TGTGCCAGTAGGTTTCAATCCGGGACACAATCAACTAATGAAAAACTGTTTTTT.

J is TRBJ2-7 and V is TRBV5-1; D unclear. Germline CDR1 SGHRS, CDR2 YFSETQ. The CDR3 runs to 12 residues. Trimming pared 2 bases from V and 0 bases from J, leaving 3 bases between. CDR3 nucleotide sequence: TGCGCCAGCAGCTTAACCTCCTACGAGCAGTACTTC. Translating gives CASSLTSYEQYF.

The V gene is TRBV4-3, the J gene TRBJ2-3, with D possibly TRBD2 on 6 matching bases. From germline, CDR1 is LGHNA and CDR2 YSLEER. This CDR3 is 15 amino acids long. Trimming shortened V by 2 bases and J by 6 bases, and 15 bases separated the two germline ends. CDR3 sequence reads: CASSQLGGEVDTQYF. CDR3 nucleotide sequence: TGCGCCAGCAGCCAACTTGGCGGGGAGGTGGATACGCAGTATTTT.

The chain links TRBV7-3 to TRBJ2-3; 12 positions agree with TRBD2. After removal of 4 bases from V and 3 bases from J, the junction contained 2 bases not matched to a gene. This CDR3 has 15 amino acids. Germline V gene data show CDR1 as SGHTA and CDR2 as FQGTGA. The CDR3 loop reads CASSYGLAGTDTQYF. The CDR3 coding sequence is TGTGCCAGCAGCTACGGACTAGCGGGGACAGATACGCAGTATTTT.

The chain employs TRBV5-1 and TRBJ1-1, with D unclear. The CDR3 extends over 13 amino acids. CDR1 and CDR2 (germline): SGHRS, YFSETQ. V gave up 3 bases and J gave up 7 bases, with 13 bases separating them. The CDR3: CASSWEDGLEAFF. For the CDR3, the DNA is TGCGCCAGCAGCTGGGAGGACGGACTTGAAGCTTTCTTT.

This clone was recorded a few times. The rearrangement joins TRBV15 to TRBJ2-3; tentatively, D is TRBD1 (5 bases). V lost 0 bases, J lost 5 bases, and 12 bases lay in between. Germline values: CDR1 LNHNV, CDR2 YYDKDF (reference sequence). The CDR3 has 15 amino acids. CDR3 bases: TGTGCCACCAGCAGAGATGGGGCTCACGGAGATACGCAGTATTTT. Its translation is CATSRDGAHGDTQYF. The full variable domain, its missing parts supplied by reference TRBV15 and TRBJ2-3, is DAMVIQNPRYQVTQFGKPVTLSCSQTLNHNVMYWYQQKSSQAPKLLFHYYDKDFNNEADTPDNFQSRRPNTSFCFLDIRSPGLGDTAMYLCATSRDGAHGDTQYFGPGTRLTVL.

In this sample, this clone turned up a few times. CDR3 amino acids: CAITPGTRDSPLHF. The CDR3 DNA reads TGTGCCATCACCCCCGGGACAAGGGATTCACCCCTCCACTTT. The rearrangement uses TRBV10-3 and TRBJ1-6; D is possibly TRBD1 (6 bases). Trimming removed 7 bases at V and 8 bases at J, with 15 bases between. The CDR3 loop spans 14 amino acids. Per germline, CDR1 ENHRY and CDR2 SYGVKD.